The next 2 T cell receptor beta chains were all read from a single sample in a study of T cells in Graves' hyperthyroidism and ophthalmopathy. What was amplified from RNA transcripts were TCR beta CDR3 regions. Initially, a first-round RT-PCR of the TCR CDR3 employed the HTBI primer set. TCRdb independently ran MiXCR on the multiplex PCR reads; one entry per CDR3 protein. The top ten hold around 7.8% of the sample, which has a few hundred thousand distinct CDR3 sequences, 15% to 17% seen once. The specimen sequenced was blood. These receptors were obtained from a woman aged 25 to 39 with Graves' hyperthyroidism.

V and J are TRBV6-4 and TRBJ1-1, with 8 bases identical to TRBD1. Looked up from germline, CDR1 is MRHNA and CDR2 is SNTAGT. This CDR3 is 15 amino acids long. The trim removed 5 bases at V and 5 bases at J, leaving 10 bases unmatched. CDR3 sequence: CASSPRGRGPTEAFF. Written as DNA, the CDR3 is TGTGCCAGCAGTCCACGGGGCAGGGGGCCAACTGAAGCTTTCTTT.

About this clonotype: This could be a read error, since a much larger clone is one nucleotide away. The V call is TRBV5-1, the J call TRBJ2-7, with 7 bases matching TRBD2. The CDR3 loop spans 16 amino acids. Germline assignment: CDR1 SGHRS and CDR2 YFSETQ. This chain's CDR3 is CASRISALGRFYEQHF. In DNA, the CDR3 is TGTGCCAGCAGGATAAGCGCTCTCGGGAGGTTCTACGAGCAGCACTTC. Complete variable domain (other parts from reference TRBV5-1 and TRBJ2-7): KAGVTQTPRYLIKTRGQQVTLSCSPISGHRSVSWYQQTPGQGLQFLFEYFSETQRNKGNFPGRFSGRQFSNSRSEMNVSTLELGDSALYLCASRISALGRFYEQHFGPGTRLTVT.